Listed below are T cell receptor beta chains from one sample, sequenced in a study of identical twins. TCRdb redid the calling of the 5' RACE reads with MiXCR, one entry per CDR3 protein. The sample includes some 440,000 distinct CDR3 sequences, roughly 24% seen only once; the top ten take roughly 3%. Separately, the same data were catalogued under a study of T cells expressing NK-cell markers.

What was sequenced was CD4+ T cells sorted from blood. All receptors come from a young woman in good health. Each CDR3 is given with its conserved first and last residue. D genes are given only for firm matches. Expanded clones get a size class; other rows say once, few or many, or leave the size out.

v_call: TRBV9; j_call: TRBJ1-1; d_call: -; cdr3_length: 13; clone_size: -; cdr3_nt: TGTGCCAGCGGGGGTGGGGTGAACACTGAAGCTTTCTTT; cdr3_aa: CASGGGVNTEAFF
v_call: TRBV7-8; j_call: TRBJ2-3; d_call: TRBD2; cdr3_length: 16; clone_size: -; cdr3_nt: TGTGCCAGCAGCCAAAAGCGGGGGCCCAGCACAGATACGCAGTATTTT; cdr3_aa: CASSQKRGPSTDTQYF
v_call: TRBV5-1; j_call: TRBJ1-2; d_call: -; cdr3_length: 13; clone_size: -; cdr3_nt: TGCGCCAGCAGCGAGGGACACGGGACGGGCTACACCTTC; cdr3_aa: CASSEGHGTGYTF
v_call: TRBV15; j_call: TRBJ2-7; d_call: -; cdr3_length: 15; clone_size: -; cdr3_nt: TGTGCCACCAGCAGAGAACGCGCGGCATCCTACGAGCAGTACTTC; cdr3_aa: CATSRERAASYEQYF
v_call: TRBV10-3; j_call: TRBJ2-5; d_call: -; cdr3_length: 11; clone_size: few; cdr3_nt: TGTGCCATCAGAGAAAAAGAGACCCAGTACTTC; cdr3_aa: CAIREKETQYF
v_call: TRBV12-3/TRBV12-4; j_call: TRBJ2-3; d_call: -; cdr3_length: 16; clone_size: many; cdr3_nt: TGTGCCAGCAGTTTGGGGCTATCCCCCAGCACAGATACGCAGTATTTT; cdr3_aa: CASSLGLSPSTDTQYF
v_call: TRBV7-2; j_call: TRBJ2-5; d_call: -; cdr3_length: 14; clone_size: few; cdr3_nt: TGTGCCAGCAGCTTGGCGGGCGCTAGGGAGACCCAGTACTTC; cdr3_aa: CASSLAGARETQYF
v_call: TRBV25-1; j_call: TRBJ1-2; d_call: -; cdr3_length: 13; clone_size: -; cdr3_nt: TGTGCCAGCAGCCGGGACTTACTATATGGCTACACCTTC; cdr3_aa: CASSRDLLYGYTF
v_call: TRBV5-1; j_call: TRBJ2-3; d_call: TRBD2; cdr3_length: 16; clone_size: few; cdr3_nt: TGCGCCAGCAAAGCGGGGTATAGTTATTCTGCAGATACGCAGTATTTT; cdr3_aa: CASKAGYSYSADTQYF
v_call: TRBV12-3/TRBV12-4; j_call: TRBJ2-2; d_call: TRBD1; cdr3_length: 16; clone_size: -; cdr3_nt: TGTGCCAGCAGTTTCTCGGACAGGGCCCACACCGGGGAGCTGTTTTTT; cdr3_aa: CASSFSDRAHTGELFF
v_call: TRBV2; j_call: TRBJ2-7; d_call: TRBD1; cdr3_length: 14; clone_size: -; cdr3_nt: TGTGCCAGCTTGATTCAACCGGGACAGGGAGGGCAGTACTTC; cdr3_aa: CASLIQPGQGGQYF
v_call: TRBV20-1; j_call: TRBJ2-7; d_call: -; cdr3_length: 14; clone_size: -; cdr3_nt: TGCAGTGCTAGAGTGCCCTATCCAGCAGCCGAGCAGTACTTC; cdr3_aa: CSARVPYPAAEQYF
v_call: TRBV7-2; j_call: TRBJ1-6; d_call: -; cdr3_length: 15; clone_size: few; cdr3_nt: TGTGCCAGCAGCTTACGGCGCTCCTATAATTCACCCCTCCACTTT; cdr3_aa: CASSLRRSYNSPLHF
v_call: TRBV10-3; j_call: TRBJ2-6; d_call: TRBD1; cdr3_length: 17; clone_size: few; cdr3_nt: TGTGCCATCAGTCCCGGGACAGGGATTTCTGGGGCCAACGTCCTGACTTTC; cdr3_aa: CAISPGTGISGANVLTF
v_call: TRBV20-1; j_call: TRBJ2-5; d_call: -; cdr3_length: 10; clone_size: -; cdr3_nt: TGCACCGCGGGCAGGGAGACCCAGTACTTC; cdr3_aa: CTAGRETQYF
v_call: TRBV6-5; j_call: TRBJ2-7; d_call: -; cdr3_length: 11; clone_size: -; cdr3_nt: TGTGCCAGCAGTTCTACGGGGGAGCAGTACTTC; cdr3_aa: CASSSTGEQYF
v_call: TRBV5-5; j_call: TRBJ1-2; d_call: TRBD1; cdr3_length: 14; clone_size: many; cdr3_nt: TGTGCCAGCAGCCTCGACAGGGCTAACTATGGCTACACCTTC; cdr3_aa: CASSLDRANYGYTF
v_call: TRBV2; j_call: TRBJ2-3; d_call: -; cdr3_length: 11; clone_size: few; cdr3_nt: TGTGCCAGCCAAGGGGGAGATACGCAGTATTTT; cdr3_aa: CASQGGDTQYF
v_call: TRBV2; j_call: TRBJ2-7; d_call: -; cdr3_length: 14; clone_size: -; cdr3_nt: TGTGCCAGCAGTGAAAGGCAGGGTCGGTACGAGCAGTACTTC; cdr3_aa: CASSERQGRYEQYF
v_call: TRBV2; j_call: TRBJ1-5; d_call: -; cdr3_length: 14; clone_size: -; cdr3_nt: TGTGCCAGCATCAAGGAGGTGGGCGGACAGCCCCAGCATTTT; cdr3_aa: CASIKEVGGQPQHF
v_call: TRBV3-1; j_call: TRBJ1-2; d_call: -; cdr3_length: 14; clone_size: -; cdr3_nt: TGTGCCAGCAGCCAAGATATTAAGGGGGGTGGCTACACCTTC; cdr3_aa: CASSQDIKGGGYTF
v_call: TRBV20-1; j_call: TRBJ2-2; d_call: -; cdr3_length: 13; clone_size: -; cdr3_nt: TGCAGTGCTAAGCGTCAGGGAGTAGGGGAGCTGTTTTTT; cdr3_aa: CSAKRQGVGELFF
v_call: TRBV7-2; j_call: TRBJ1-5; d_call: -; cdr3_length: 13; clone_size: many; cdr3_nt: TGTGCCAGCAGTTTTGGTAGCAATCAGCCCCAGCATTTT; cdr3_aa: CASSFGSNQPQHF
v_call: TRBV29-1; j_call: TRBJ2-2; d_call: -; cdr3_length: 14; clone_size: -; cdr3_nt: TGCAGCGTTGGCACCACGGTGGACACCGGGGAGCTGTTTTTT; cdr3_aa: CSVGTTVDTGELFF
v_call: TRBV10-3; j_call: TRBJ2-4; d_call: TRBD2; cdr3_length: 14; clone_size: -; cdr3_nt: TGTGCCATCAGTGAGTCGGGGAGGGAAAACATTCAGTACTTC; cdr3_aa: CAISESGRENIQYF
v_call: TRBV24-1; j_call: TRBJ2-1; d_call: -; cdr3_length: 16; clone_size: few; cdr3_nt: TGTGCCACCAGTGCTCGGGTAACCCCCCCTTTCAATGAGCAGTTCTTC; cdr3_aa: CATSARVTPPFNEQFF
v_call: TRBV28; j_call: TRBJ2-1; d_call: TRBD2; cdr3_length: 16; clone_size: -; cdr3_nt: TGTGCCAGCACCAATAGCGGGGAAACGTTTTACAATGAGCAGTTCTTC; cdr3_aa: CASTNSGETFYNEQFF
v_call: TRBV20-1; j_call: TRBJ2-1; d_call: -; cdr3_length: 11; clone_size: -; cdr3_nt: TGCAGTGCTAGGTTCCGGGACGAGCAGTTCTTC; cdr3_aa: CSARFRDEQFF
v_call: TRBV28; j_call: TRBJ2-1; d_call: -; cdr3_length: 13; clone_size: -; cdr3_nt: TGTGCCAGCAGTTTATGGATGGACAATGAGCAGTTCTTC; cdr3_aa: CASSLWMDNEQFF
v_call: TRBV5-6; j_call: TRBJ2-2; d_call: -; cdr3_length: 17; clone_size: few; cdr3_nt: TGTGCCAGCAGCTTACTAGGGAGACGGACGAACACCGGGGAGCTGTTTTTT; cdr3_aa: CASSLLGRRTNTGELFF
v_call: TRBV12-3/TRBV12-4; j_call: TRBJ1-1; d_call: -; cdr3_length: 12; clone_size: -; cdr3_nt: TGTGCCAGCTTATGGAGGAACACTGAAGCTTTCTTT; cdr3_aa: CASLWRNTEAFF
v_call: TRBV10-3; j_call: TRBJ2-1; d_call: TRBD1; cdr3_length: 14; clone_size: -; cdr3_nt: TGTGCCATCAGTGGGGGGAACAGGGGAAATGAGCAGTTCTTC; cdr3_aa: CAISGGNRGNEQFF
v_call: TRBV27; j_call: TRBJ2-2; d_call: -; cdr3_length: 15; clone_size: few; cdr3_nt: TGTGCCAGCAGTATGAGACCCGATGGGGTCGGGGAGCTGTTTTTT; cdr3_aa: CASSMRPDGVGELFF
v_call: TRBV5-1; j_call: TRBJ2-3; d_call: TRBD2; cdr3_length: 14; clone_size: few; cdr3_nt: TGCGCCACCACTAGCGGGGGGACCACAGATACGCAGTATTTT; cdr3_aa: CATTSGGTTDTQYF
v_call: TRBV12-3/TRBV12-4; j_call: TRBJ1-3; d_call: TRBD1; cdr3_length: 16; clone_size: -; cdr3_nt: TGTGCCAGCAGTTTCCCAGGGGGGCAGAATGGAAACACCATATATTTT; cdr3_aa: CASSFPGGQNGNTIYF
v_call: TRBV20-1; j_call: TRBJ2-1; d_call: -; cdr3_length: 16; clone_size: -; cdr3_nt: TGCAGTGCTAGAGATCCCTCCACGTCGTCTTACAATGAGCAGTTCTTC; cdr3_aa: CSARDPSTSSYNEQFF
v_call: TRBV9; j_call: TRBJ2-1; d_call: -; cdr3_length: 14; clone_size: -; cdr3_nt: TGTGCCAGCAGCCTCACCCGGGCCAACAATGAGCAGTTCTTC; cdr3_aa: CASSLTRANNEQFF
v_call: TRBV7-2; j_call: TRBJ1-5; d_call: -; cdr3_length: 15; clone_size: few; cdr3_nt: TGTGCCAGCAGCTCTTGGGCCGTTAGCAATCAGCCCCAGCATTTT; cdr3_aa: CASSSWAVSNQPQHF
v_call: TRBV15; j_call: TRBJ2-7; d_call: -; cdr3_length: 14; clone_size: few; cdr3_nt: TGTGCCACCAGCAGAGATGGTGGCGGCTACGAGCAGTACTTC; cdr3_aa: CATSRDGGGYEQYF
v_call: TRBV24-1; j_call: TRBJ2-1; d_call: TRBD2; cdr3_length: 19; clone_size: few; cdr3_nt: TGTGCCACCAGTGACAATAAAAGAGGACTAGCGGGCCTCGACAATGAGCAGTTCTTC; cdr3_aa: CATSDNKRGLAGLDNEQFF
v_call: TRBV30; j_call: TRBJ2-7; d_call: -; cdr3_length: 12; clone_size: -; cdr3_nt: TGTGCCTGGAGTTTAGTAGTCAACGAGCAGTACTTC; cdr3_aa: CAWSLVVNEQYF
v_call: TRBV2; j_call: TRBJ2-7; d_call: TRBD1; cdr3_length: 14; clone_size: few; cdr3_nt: TGTGCCAGCTCGTTGACAGGGACCTCCTACGAGCAGTACTTC; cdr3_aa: CASSLTGTSYEQYF
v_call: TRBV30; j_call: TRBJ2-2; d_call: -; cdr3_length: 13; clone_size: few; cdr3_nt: TGTGCCTGGAGTGAAATGGGGACCGGGGAGCTGTTTTTT; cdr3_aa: CAWSEMGTGELFF
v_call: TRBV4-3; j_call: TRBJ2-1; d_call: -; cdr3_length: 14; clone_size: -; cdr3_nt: TGCGCCAGCAGCCGGGGAGAAAGATACAATGAGCAGTTCTTC; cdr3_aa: CASSRGERYNEQFF
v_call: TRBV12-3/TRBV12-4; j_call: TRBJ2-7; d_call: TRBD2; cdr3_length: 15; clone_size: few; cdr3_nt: TGTGCCAGCAGTTTTGGACTAGCGAACTCCTACGAGCAGTACTTC; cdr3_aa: CASSFGLANSYEQYF
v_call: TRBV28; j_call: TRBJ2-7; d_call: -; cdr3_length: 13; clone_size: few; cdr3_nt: TGTGCCAGCAGACCCAGATCCCCCTACGAGCAGTACTTC; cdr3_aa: CASRPRSPYEQYF
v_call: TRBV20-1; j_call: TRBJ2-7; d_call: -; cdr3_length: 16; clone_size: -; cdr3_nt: TGCAGTGCTAGAGATCCGGGGGCGGGAACCTCCTACGAGCAGTACTTC; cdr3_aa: CSARDPGAGTSYEQYF
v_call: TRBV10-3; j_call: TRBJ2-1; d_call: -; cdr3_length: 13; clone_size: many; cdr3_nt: TGTGCCATCAGTGAGTCACAGTACAGGGAGCAGTTCTTC; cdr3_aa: CAISESQYREQFF
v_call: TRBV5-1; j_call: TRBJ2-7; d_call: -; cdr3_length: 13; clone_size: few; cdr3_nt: TGCGCCAGCAGCCCCCCACCCTCAGGGGAGCAGTACTTC; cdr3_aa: CASSPPPSGEQYF
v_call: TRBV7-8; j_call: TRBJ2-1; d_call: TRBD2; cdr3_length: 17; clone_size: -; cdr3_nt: TGTGCCAGCAGCTTCGGAAGGGGACTAGCGGCCTACAATGAGCAGTTCTTC; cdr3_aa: CASSFGRGLAAYNEQFF
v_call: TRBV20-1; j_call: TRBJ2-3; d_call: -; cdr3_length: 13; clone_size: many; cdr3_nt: TGCAGTGCCCGAGTAGGAGGCACAGATACGCAGTATTTT; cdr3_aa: CSARVGGTDTQYF
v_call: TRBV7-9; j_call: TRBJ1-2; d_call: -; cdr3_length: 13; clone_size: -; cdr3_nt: TGTGCCAGCGGTGGTAACTATATCTATGGCTACACCTTC; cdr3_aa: CASGGNYIYGYTF
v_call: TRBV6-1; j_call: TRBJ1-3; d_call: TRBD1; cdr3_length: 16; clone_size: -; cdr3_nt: TGTGCCAGCAGCCCCACAGGGGAGGGTTCTGGAAACACCATATATTTT; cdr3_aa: CASSPTGEGSGNTIYF
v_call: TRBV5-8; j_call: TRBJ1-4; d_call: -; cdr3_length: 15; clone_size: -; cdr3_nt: TGTGCCAGCAGCTTGGTGGACGGGGGTAATGAAAAACTGTTTTTT; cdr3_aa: CASSLVDGGNEKLFF